A selection of T cell receptor beta chains follows, all from one sample in a study of T-cell reconstitution after alpha-beta-depleted transplantation in children. TCRdb recomputed calls from the PCR reads with MiXCR, one row per CDR3 protein. The sample lists hundreds of thousands of distinct CDR3 sequences; around 19% were seen once. This specimen was PBMCs from the stem cell graft donor, taken from the stem cell graft. All receptors derive from a human donor who donated a stem cell graft to a child with acute lymphoblastic leukemia. The CDR3 runs from the conserved cysteine through the conserved F or W. A D gene is named only where the DNA matches it firmly. Expanded clones get a size class; other rows say once, few or many, or leave the size out.

.,TRBV9,.,TRBJ2-7,TGTGCCAGCAGCGTAGGGGGATCTGGGGAGCAGTACTTC,CASSVGGSGEQYF
.,TRBV11-2,.,TRBJ1-2,TGTGCCAGCGCCGGGACCGGACTTAATGGCTACACCTTC,CASAGTGLNGYTF
.,TRBV6-6,.,TRBJ1-1,TGTGCCAGCTTGGAGATGAACACTGAAGCTTTCTTT,CASLEMNTEAFF
TRBD2,TRBV15,.,TRBJ2-7,TGTGCCACCAGCAGAGTCTCCGCGGGAGAGCACGAGCAGTACTTC,CATSRVSAGEHEQYF
.,TRBV15,.,TRBJ2-2,TGTGCCACCAGCAGAGAGGGCAGGGGGGTCATTCGTGGTCGCACCGGGGAGCTGTTTTTT,CATSREGRGVIRGRTGELFF
.,TRBV18,.,TRBJ1-5,TGTGCCAGCTCCCAGGTCTCCGAAAAGCATTTT,CASSQVSEKHF
.,TRBV5-1,.,TRBJ2-5,TGCACCAGCAGCTCATACGGTCTGACGATCCAAGAGACCCAGTACTTC,CTSSSYGLTIQETQYF
.,TRBV29-1,few,TRBJ2-5,TGCAGCGTTGAAGATGAAGTTAGCCCGAACCAAGAGACCCAGTACTTC,CSVEDEVSPNQETQYF
.,TRBV9,.,TRBJ2-5,TGTGCCAGCAGCGTAGAGCCGGAACAAGAGACCCAGTACTTC,CASSVEPEQETQYF
TRBD2,TRBV20-1,.,TRBJ2-1,TGCAGTGCTAGAGACGTACTACAGGGACTAGCATCCAATGAGCAGTTCTTC,CSARDVLQGLASNEQFF
.,TRBV29-1,few,TRBJ2-4,TGCAGCGTTGGGGGTTGGGAAAACATTCAGTACTTC,CSVGGWENIQYF
.,TRBV12-3/TRBV12-4,.,TRBJ1-2,TGTGCCAGCAGCACTCTTGGGTACTATGGCTACACCTTC,CASSTLGYYGYTF
TRBD2,TRBV7-9,.,TRBJ2-1,TGTGCCAGCAGTCTTTACCTAGCGGGAGACCCCAATGAGCAGTTCTTC,CASSLYLAGDPNEQFF
TRBD1,TRBV27,.,TRBJ2-7,TGTGCCAGCAGTTTGCAGGGGGCAGGCTACGAGCAGTACTTC,CASSLQGAGYEQYF
TRBD2,TRBV12-3/TRBV12-4,.,TRBJ2-2,TGTGCCAGCACTGGCCTAGGGGCGGGAGTTCTGGACACCGGGGAGCTGTTTTTT,CASTGLGAGVLDTGELFF
TRBD1,TRBV5-1,.,TRBJ1-5,TGCGCCAGCACCCCGACCGACAGGGTCTATCAGCCCCAGCATTTT,CASTPTDRVYQPQHF
TRBD2,TRBV11-2,.,TRBJ2-1,TGTGCCAGCAGCCGACGACTAGCGGGAGGGCCCAATGAGCAGTTCTTC,CASSRRLAGGPNEQFF
TRBD2,TRBV11-2,.,TRBJ2-5,TGTGCCAGCAGCTTAAATCCTCGCCGAAGACTAGCTTCCCGGCCAGAGACCCAGTACTTC,CASSLNPRRRLASRPETQYF
TRBD2,TRBV5-1,.,TRBJ2-3,TGCGACAGCAGAACTAGCGGGAGTTGGAATACGCAGTATTTT,CDSRTSGSWNTQYF
.,TRBV12-3/TRBV12-4,.,TRBJ2-2,TGTGCCAGCAGTAGGAGGGACAGCTTCACCGGGGAGCTGTTTTTT,CASSRRDSFTGELFF
.,TRBV14,.,TRBJ2-1,TGTGCCAGCAGCCAAGCTAGCAGTAGCTCCTACAATGAGCAGTTCTTC,CASSQASSSSYNEQFF
.,TRBV20-1,few,TRBJ1-1,TGCAGTGCTAGAGAGTACACTGAAGCTTTCTTT,CSAREYTEAFF
.,TRBV9,few,TRBJ2-1,TGTGCCAGCAGCGTAAAACGGGAGACCTTCTACAATGAGCAGTTCTTC,CASSVKRETFYNEQFF
TRBD1,TRBV5-1,.,TRBJ2-5,TGCGCCAGCAGCTTTGGGACAGGGGAAGAGACCCAGTACTTC,CASSFGTGEETQYF
.,TRBV14,.,TRBJ1-2,TGTGCCAGCAGCCAAGATTCAGGGGTGGAGTATGGCTACACCTTC,CASSQDSGVEYGYTF
.,TRBV27,.,TRBJ1-2,TGTGCCAGCAGTTTATTCATGGGGGATTATGGCTACACCTTC,CASSLFMGDYGYTF
.,TRBV7-3,.,TRBJ2-3,TGTGCCAGCAGCTTACTCCCTGGAGCAGATACGCAGTATTTT,CASSLLPGADTQYF
.,TRBV7-6,.,TRBJ1-1,TGTGCCAGCGGACTTGACGGGATGCCCCCTGAAGCTTTCTTT,CASGLDGMPPEAFF
.,TRBV27,few,TRBJ1-1,TGTGCCAGCAGTTTGGGCGCGATGGGCTATGAAGCTTTCTTT,CASSLGAMGYEAFF
TRBD1,TRBV20-1,once,TRBJ2-4,TGCAGTGCTAGTGGGGACAGCAAAAACATTCAGTACTTC,CSASGDSKNIQYF
.,TRBV9,many,TRBJ2-7,TGTGCCAGCAGCGCCCCCGTTAGCGGAGAGCAGTACTTC,CASSAPVSGEQYF
.,TRBV7-9,few,TRBJ1-4,TGTGCCAGCAGCTTAGGTGGCCTGGAAGAAAAACTGTTTTTT,CASSLGGLEEKLFF
.,TRBV5-1,few,TRBJ2-3,TGCGCCAGCAGCGTCGGACAGTTTAGCACAGATACGCAGTATTTT,CASSVGQFSTDTQYF
.,TRBV3-1,.,TRBJ2-7,TGTGCCAGCAGCCAAGCAGGGGGGGTGCTCTCCTACGAGCAGTACTTC,CASSQAGGVLSYEQYF
.,TRBV5-1,few,TRBJ1-2,TGCGCCAGCAGCTTGGATTACAGGGTTGTTACGGACTATGGCTACACCTTC,CASSLDYRVVTDYGYTF
TRBD2,TRBV5-6,few,TRBJ2-3,TGTGCCAGCGGGACTAGCGGGAGAGTGGTCACAGATACGCAGTATTTT,CASGTSGRVVTDTQYF
.,TRBV25-1,.,TRBJ1-2,TGTGCCAGCAGTTTATATTATGGCTACACCTTC,CASSLYYGYTF
TRBD1,TRBV2,few,TRBJ1-2,TGTGCCAGCAGGGGGACAGGGGGCAGTGGCTACACCTTC,CASRGTGGSGYTF
.,TRBV29-1,many,TRBJ1-2,TGCAGCGTTGATGGCCGGGGGAACAACTATGGCTACACCTTC,CSVDGRGNNYGYTF
.,TRBV25-1,.,TRBJ1-1,TGTGCCAGCAGTCCACCCTACGCGAACACTGAAGCTTTCTTT,CASSPPYANTEAFF
TRBD2,TRBV3-1,.,TRBJ2-1,TGTGCCAGCAGCCAGGGAATACGCGGGACTAGCGGGAGGGTGGGGCAGTTCTTC,CASSQGIRGTSGRVGQFF
.,TRBV27,few,TRBJ1-4,TGTGCCAGCAGGGACAGAAACAAAGAAAAACTGTTTTTT,CASRDRNKEKLFF
TRBD2,TRBV7-9,.,TRBJ2-7,TGTGCCAGCAGCTTAGCGTTCGGTGGGAGGGCCGACTACGAGCAGTACTTC,CASSLAFGGRADYEQYF
TRBD2,TRBV9,.,TRBJ2-3,TGTGCCAGCAGCGACAAAAAGCGGGAGCGCACAGATACGCAGTATTTT,CASSDKKRERTDTQYF
TRBD1,TRBV20-1,.,TRBJ2-7,TGCAGTGCTAGTAGCAGCATCCTCCACCAAAGACAGGGGCCGTCCTACGAGCAGTACTTC,CSASSSILHQRQGPSYEQYF
TRBD1,TRBV20-1,.,TRBJ2-1,TGCAGTGCTAGTCTTCGGGACAGAAACAATGAGCAGTTCTTC,CSASLRDRNNEQFF
TRBD1,TRBV15,few,TRBJ1-3,TGTGCCACCAGCAGAGTCCGGACAGGGGGGAACACCATATATTTT,CATSRVRTGGNTIYF
.,TRBV29-1,.,TRBJ1-3,TGCAGCGTGACTACAGTGCACTCTGGAAACACCATATATTTT,CSVTTVHSGNTIYF
.,TRBV9,.,TRBJ1-3,TGTGCCAGCAGCGGAATGAGCTCTGGAAACACCATATATTTT,CASSGMSSGNTIYF
.,TRBV4-1,few,TRBJ1-5,TGCGCCAGCAGCCCTCGGACTAATAGCAATCAGCCCCAGCATTTT,CASSPRTNSNQPQHF
.,TRBV27,.,TRBJ2-3,TGTGCCAGCAGTCCCCAACCCGGAAGGGACAGCACAGATACGCAGTATTTT,CASSPQPGRDSTDTQYF
TRBD2,TRBV11-2,.,TRBJ2-5,TGTGCCAGCAGCTTACCTTTTCTAGCGGTCCAAGAGACCCAGTACTTC,CASSLPFLAVQETQYF
.,TRBV10-3,.,TRBJ2-1,TGTGCCATCAGTGAGTCGGAGAGCAATGAGCAGTTCTTC,CAISESESNEQFF